This passage covers 7 T cell receptor beta chains from one sample sequenced in a study of cytomegalovirus exposure and HLA in healthy donors. The PCR contained 60 Vbeta and 13 Jbeta primers. TCRdb's copy holds only in-frame clones and misses some; the assay was immunoSEQ multiplex PCR. The sample shows roughly 200,000 clones, 81% of them seen only once. The source material was PBMCs. Every receptor here comes from a man in his forties or fifties in good health and CMV-seropositive.

The chain combines TRBV28 with TRBJ1-6, with TRBD1 identical over 8 bases. Germline CDR1 is MDHEN and CDR2 is SYDVKM. There are 14 residues in the CDR3. Losses at the gene ends were 7 bases for V and 6 bases for J; bases not matched to a gene: 5. The CDR3 region has the DNA TGTGCCAGCATCAGGGGGCTAAGTAATTCACCCCTCCACTTT. Its protein product is CASIRGLSNSPLHF.

The CDR3 DNA is TGTGCCAGCAGACAGGGAAGGTTGGACACTGAAGCTTTCTTT. Its translation: CASRQGRLDTEAFF. The chain carries TRBV13 and TRBJ1-1; TRBD1 might be the D (6 bases). Trimming removed 6 bases from V and 3 bases from J, with 14 bases in between. Germline CDR1 is PRHDT and CDR2 is FYEKMQ (reference sequence). This CDR3 contains 14 residues.

The gene calls are TRBV6-4 and TRBJ2-1, with D perhaps TRBD1 (5 bases). Germline values: CDR1 MRHNA, CDR2 SNTAGT. This CDR3 comprises 13 residues. Trimming left V 6 bases short and J 5 bases short, with 11 bases between. The CDR3 here is CASSVDRDNEQFF. As DNA, the CDR3 is TGTGCCAGCAGCGTTGACAGAGACAATGAGCAGTTCTTC.

The chain links TRBV18 to TRBJ2-3, with D possibly TRBD2 on 6 matching bases. Germline V gene lookup returns CDR1 KGHSH and CDR2 LQKENI. The length of the CDR3 is 19 residues. Trimming took off 0 bases at V and 2 bases at J, with 21 bases between the two ends. The CDR3 reads CASSPPIRTTPGYTDTQYF. The CDR3 DNA follows: TGTGCCAGCTCACCACCTATCCGGACTACTCCAGGTTACACAGATACGCAGTATTTT. The variable domain in full, with the rest retrieved from reference TRBV18 and TRBJ2-3, is NAGVMQNPRHLVRRRGQEARLRCSPMKGHSHVYWYRQLPEEGLKFMVYLQKENIIDESGMPKERFSAEFPKEGPSILRIQQVVRGDSAAYFCASSPPIRTTPGYTDTQYFGPGTRLTVL.

This chain links TRBV5-6 with TRBJ2-1; D perhaps matches TRBD1 (6 bases). V was pared by 3 bases and J by 6 bases, with 13 bases between. Germline V lookup: CDR1 SGHDT, CDR2 YYEEEE. This CDR3 contains 14 residues. CDR3 amino acids: CASSSGQSGNEQFF. CDR3 DNA: TGTGCCAGCAGCTCCGGACAGTCAGGCAATGAGCAGTTCTTC.

The chain is built from TRBV7-9 and TRBJ1-4; 7 bases align to TRBD1. This CDR3 is 16 amino acids long. The junction had 10 bases not matched to a gene; V was cut back by 5 bases and J by 4 bases. Per germline, CDR1 SEHNR and CDR2 FQNEAQ (reference sequence). The CDR3 protein is CASSVSSTGRNEKLFF. In DNA form, the CDR3 reads TGTGCCAGCAGCGTATCTTCGACAGGGCGTAATGAAAAACTGTTTTTT.

The chain carries TRBV2 and TRBJ1-2; D might be TRBD1 (5 bases). The CDR3 runs 14 residues. Germline V gene sequence: CDR1 SNHLY, CDR2 FYNNEI. V shed 4 bases and J shed 2 bases, with 11 bases lying between them. CDR3 protein: CASSGQPTNYGYTF. CDR3 nucleotide sequence: TGTGCCAGCAGTGGACAGCCCACCAACTATGGCTACACCTTC.